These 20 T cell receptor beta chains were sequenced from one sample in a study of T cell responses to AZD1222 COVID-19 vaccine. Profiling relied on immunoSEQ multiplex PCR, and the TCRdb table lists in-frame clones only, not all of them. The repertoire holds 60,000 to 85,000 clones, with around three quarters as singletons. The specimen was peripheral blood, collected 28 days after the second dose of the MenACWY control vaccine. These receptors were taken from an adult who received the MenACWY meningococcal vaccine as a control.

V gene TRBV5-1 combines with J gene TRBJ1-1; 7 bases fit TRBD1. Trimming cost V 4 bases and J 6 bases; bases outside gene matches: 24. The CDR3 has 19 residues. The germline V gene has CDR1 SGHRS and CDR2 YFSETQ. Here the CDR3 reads CASSRGDTGDFFSRAEAFF. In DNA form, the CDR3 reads TGCGCCAGCAGCCGGGGCGATACAGGGGATTTTTTTTCCCGTGCTGAAGCTTTCTTT.

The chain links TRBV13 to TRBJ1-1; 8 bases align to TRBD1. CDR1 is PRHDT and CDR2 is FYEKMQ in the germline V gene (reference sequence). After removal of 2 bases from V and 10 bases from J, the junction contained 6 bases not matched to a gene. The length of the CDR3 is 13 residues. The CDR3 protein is CASSLWNGQGAFF. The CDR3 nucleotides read TGTGCCAGCAGCTTATGGAATGGACAGGGAGCTTTCTTT.

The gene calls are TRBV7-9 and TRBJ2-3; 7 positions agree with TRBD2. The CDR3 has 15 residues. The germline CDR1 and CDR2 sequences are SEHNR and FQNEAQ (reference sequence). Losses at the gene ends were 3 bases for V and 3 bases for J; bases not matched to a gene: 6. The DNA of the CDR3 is TGTGCCAGCAGCTTGCGAGGCGGGAGAACAGATACGCAGTATTTT. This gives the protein CASSLRGGRTDTQYF.

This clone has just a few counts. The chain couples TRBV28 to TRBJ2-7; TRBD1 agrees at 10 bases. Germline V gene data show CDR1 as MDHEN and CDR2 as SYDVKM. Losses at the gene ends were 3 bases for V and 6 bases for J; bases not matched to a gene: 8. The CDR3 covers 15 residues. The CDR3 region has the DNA TGTGCCAGCAGTTTCGGGGGACAGGGGAGTCGCGAGCAGTACTTC. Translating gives CASSFGGQGSREQYF.

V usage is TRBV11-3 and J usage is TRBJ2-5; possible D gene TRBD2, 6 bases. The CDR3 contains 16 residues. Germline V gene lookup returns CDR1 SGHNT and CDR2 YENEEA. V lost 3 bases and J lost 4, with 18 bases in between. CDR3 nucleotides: TGTGCCAGCAGCTTGGGTATCGGAGGGGTGGGAGAGACCCAGTACTTC. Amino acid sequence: CASSLGIGGVGETQYF.

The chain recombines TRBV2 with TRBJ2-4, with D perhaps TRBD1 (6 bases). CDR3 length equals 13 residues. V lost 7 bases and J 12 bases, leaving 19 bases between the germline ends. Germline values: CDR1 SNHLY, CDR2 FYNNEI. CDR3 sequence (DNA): TGTGCCAGCACCACGGACCAGGGGAGAAATCAGTACTTC. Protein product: CASTTDQGRNQYF.

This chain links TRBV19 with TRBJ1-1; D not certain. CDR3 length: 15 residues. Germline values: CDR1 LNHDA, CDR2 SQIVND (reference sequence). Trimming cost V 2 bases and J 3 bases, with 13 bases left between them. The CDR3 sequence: CASSINLWVDTEAFF. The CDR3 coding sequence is TGTGCCAGTAGTATAAACCTTTGGGTGGACACTGAAGCTTTCTTT.

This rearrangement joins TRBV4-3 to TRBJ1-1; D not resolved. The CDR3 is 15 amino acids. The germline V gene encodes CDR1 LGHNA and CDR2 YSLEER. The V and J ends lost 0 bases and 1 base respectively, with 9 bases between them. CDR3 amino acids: CASSQDFSRNTEAFF. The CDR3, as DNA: TGCGCCAGCAGCCAAGATTTCAGTCGGAACACTGAAGCTTTCTTT.

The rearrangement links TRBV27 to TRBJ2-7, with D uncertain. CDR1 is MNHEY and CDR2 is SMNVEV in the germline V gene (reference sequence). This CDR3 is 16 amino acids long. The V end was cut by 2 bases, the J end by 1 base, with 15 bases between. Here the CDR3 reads CASSLRAWPESYEQYF. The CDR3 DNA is TGTGCCAGCAGTTTACGAGCGTGGCCAGAATCCTACGAGCAGTACTTC.

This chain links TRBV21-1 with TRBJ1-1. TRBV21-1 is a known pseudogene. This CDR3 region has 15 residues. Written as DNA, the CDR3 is TGTGCCAGCAGCAGGGGGGCCAGGACGAACACTGAAGCTTTCTTT. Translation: CASSRGARTNTEAFF.

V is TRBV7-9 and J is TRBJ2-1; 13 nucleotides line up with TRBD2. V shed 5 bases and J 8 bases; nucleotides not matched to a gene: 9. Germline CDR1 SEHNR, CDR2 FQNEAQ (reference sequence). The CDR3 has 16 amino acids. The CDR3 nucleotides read TGTGCCAGCAGCCGATTGGGACTAGCGGGAATGGATGAGCAGTTCTTC. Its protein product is CASSRLGLAGMDEQFF.

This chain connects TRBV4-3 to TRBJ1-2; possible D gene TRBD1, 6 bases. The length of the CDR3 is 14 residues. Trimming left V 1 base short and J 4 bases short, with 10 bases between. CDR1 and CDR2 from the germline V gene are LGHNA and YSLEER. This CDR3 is CASSQGTDSYGYTF. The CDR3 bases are TGCGCCAGCAGCCAAGGGACAGATAGCTATGGCTACACCTTC.

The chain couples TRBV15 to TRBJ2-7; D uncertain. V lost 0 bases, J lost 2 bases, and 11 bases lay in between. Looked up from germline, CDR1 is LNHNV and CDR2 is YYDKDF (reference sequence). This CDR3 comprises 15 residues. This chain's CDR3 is CATSRDLGLTYEQYF. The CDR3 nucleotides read TGTGCCACCAGCAGAGATCTCGGGCTTACCTACGAGCAGTACTTC.

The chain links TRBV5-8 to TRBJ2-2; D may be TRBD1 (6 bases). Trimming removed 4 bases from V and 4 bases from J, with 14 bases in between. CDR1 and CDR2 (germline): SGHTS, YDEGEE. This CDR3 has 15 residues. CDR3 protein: CASSPRGGITGELFF. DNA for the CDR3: TGTGCCAGCAGCCCCAGGGGTGGTATCACCGGGGAGCTGTTTTTT.

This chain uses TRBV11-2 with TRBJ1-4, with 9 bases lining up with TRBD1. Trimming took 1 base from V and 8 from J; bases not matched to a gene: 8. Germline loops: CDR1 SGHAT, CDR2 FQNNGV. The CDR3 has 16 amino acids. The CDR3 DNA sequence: TGTGCCAGCAGCTTAGGAGACAGGGGGGTCGGAGAAAAACTGTTTTTT. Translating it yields CASSLGDRGVGEKLFF.

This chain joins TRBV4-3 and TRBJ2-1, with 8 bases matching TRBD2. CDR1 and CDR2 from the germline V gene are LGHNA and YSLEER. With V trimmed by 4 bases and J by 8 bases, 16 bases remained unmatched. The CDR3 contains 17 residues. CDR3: CASSRRLGTSAPYEQFF. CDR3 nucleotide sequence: TGCGCCAGCAGCCGGAGACTCGGGACTAGTGCTCCCTATGAGCAGTTCTTC.

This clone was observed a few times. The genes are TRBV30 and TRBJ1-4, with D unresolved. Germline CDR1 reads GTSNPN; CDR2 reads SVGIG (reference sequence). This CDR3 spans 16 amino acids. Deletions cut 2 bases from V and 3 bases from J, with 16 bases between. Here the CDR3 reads CAWSSRPARANEKLFF. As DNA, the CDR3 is TGTGCCTGGAGTTCTCGGCCGGCGCGGGCTAATGAAAAACTGTTTTTT.

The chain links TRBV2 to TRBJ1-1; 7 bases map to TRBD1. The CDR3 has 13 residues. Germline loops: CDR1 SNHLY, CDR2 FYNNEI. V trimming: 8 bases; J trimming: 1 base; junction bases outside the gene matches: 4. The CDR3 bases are TGTGCCAGCGGAGGGGACAGGAACACTGAAGCTTTCTTT. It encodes CASGGDRNTEAFF.

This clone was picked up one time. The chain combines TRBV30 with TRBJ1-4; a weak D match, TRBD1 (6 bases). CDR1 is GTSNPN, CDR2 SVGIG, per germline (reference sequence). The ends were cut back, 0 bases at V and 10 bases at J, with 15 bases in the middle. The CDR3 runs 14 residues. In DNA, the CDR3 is TGTGCCTGGAGTGTATCGGACAGTCTGAGAAAACTGTTTTTT. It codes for CAWSVSDSLRKLFF.

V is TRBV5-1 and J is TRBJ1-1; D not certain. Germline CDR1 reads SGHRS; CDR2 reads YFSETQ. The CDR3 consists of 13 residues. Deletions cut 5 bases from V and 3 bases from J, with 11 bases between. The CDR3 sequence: CASRETADTEAFF. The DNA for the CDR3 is TGCGCCAGCAGGGAGACCGCGGACACTGAAGCTTTCTTT.